This TCR beta chain derives from a study of blood T cell repertoires in COVID-19. In the study overall: The study drew acute and convalescent COVID-19 samples from the United States, Italy and Spain. In each case, the material was cDNA or gDNA derived from T cells, B-cell-depleted T cells, or PBMCs.

In the original processing: Estimation of nucleated cell counts was performed using reference gene primer amplification. The protocol was immunoSEQ multiplex PCR, while the TCRdb copy is restricted to in-frame clones and leaves out a portion. That table furnishes V, J and clone size, whereas the DNA furnished D and trimming. The sample yields around 72,000 clones, approximately 90% seen once. Germline V lookup: CDR1 LNHDA, CDR2 SQIVND (reference sequence). V was shortened by 7 bases and J by 0 bases, with 15 bases between the two germline ends. This CDR3 region has 15 residues. The chain couples TRBV19 to TRBJ1-1; possibly TRBD1 for D (6 bases). Sequencing used peripheral blood. The TCR sequence derives from a man in his 70s with active or convalescent COVID-19. CDR3 DNA sequence: TGTGCCAGTAATCGGGCAGGGGCCTTGAACACTGAAGCTTTCTTT. It codes for CASNRAGALNTEAFF.